This T cell receptor beta chain was observed in a study of blood T cell repertoires in COVID-19. The overall study: The cDNA or gDNA used as material had been derived from T cells, B-cell-depleted T cells, or PBMCs.

In the authors' methods: Quantification of nucleated cells was approximated via reference gene primer amplification. Profiling relied on immunoSEQ multiplex PCR, and the TCRdb table lists in-frame clones only, not all of them. For V, J and clone size, that table is used; D and trimming come from the DNA. The table has hundreds of thousands of clones, approximately 89% seen once. The CDR3 spans 16 residues. V shed 4 bases and J shed 0 bases, with 16 bases lying between them. Looked up from germline, CDR1 is SGHRS and CDR2 is YFSETQ. The sample comprised peripheral blood. The rearrangement joins TRBV5-1 to TRBJ1-1; no clear D. This clonotype was obtained from a woman between 18 and 29 years old who had recovered from COVID-19. The CDR3: CASSASGMPLNTEAFF. The CDR3 bases are TGCGCCAGCAGCGCGTCAGGCATGCCCTTGAACACTGAAGCTTTCTTT.